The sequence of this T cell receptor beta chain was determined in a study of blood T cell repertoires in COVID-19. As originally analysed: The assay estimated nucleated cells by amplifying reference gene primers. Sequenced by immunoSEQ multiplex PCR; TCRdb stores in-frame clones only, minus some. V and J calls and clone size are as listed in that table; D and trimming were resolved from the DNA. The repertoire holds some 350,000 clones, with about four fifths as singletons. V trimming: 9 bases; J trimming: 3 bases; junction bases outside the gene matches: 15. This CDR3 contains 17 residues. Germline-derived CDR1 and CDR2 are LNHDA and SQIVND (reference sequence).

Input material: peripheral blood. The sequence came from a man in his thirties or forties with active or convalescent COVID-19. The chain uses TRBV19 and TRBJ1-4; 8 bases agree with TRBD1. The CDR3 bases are TGTGCCAGAAGGACAGGGAGGCTCAAGGGTCCTAATGAAAAACTGTTTTTT. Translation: CARRTGRLKGPNEKLFF.